This TCR beta chain was sequenced in a study of blood T cell repertoires in COVID-19 (dated by TCRdb to the early 2020s). Background for the entire study: Samples from collaborators originated in the United States, Italy and Spain and spanned both the acute and convalescent phases of COVID-19. The prospective study material was composed of cDNA or gDNA derived from T cells, B-cell-depleted T cells, or PBMCs. The dataset comprised deeply sampled blood TCRbeta repertoires from subjects exposed to, actively infected with, or recovered from COVID-19. The repertoires were released in a freely available public database meant as a resource for research on the immune response to SARS-CoV-2. The samples were drawn from the first 160 participants of the ongoing ImmuneRACE study and from some 1,300 subjects provided by 6 global collaborators. The sample metadata nearly always contained a de-identified subject ID, COVID-19 status, age in years and sex. Where HLA class I and class II types were available, the types were taken from metadata supplied by the sample provider, not from assay-based typing. Summary of the overall study and its limitations: The quantity of clinical and demographic metadata differed by source and by participant and was supplied without curation.

On this clone itself: It lacks a known antigen. No base quality values were provided; no much bigger clone lies one nucleotide off.

Enrolling through a virtual design, the prospective study's participants ranged in age from roughly 18 to 89 years and lived across about two dozen United States geographic areas. To assign participants to cohorts, the prospective study relied on clinical history that participants themselves reported in a screening survey and a study questionnaire. Recovered participants in ImmuneRACE Cohort 3 were defined by two consecutive negative NP/OP PCR tests, clearance by a healthcare professional, or resolution of symptoms. In the prospective study, whole blood, serum and a nasopharyngeal or oropharyngeal swab were collected from each participant by mobile phlebotomists. Over an approximately 2-month period, participants in the prospective study had the option of providing additional blood draws and questionnaires. Prospective study blood samples were shipped either frozen or at room temperature before DNA extraction.

The junction shows trimming of 4 bases on V and 0 bases on J, plus 12 bases between the germline ends. From cysteine to phenylalanine, the CDR3 is 16 amino acids long. Only the CDR3 part of the read is kept: 48 bases, read in frame from the first base. The germline V gene supplies CDR1 ENHRY and CDR2 SYGVKD. TCRbeta CDR3 regions were amplified from genomic DNA using the immunoSEQ Assay, a bias-controlled multiplex PCR. The authors processed their data as follows. The number of nucleated cells in each sample was estimated from the amplification of reference gene primers within the assay. To quantify the absolute abundance of each unique TCRbeta CDR3 rearrangement, sequence reads were collapsed and filtered. Productive Simpson clonality was computed per sample as the square root of Simpson's diversity index over productive rearrangements. The table was pulled from immuneACCESS by TCRdb, which kept in-frame rearrangements only. Such tables lose some clones; where checked, under half of the loss comes from unresolved V genes, and the rest has no known cause. V and J calls and clone size are copied from that table; D and trimming were computed from the DNA. This sample holds some 240,000 clones; 80% to 85% were observed only once. The top ten clonotypes cover roughly 3.6% of the sample.

Material for sequencing was PBMCs or T cells enriched from blood (not recorded which). This TCR was recovered from a middle-aged man who had recovered from COVID-19. The chain was built from TRBV10-3 and TRBJ1-4, with no D gene named confidently. CDR3 sequence: CAISGGVGATNEKLFF. The nucleotide sequence reads as follows: TGTGCCATCAGTGGCGGGGTCGGAGCAACTAATGAAAAACTGTTTTTT.